One and the same sample provided the 18 T cell receptor beta chains below, sequenced in a study of CD8+ T cells in alopecia areata. Sample treatment: oral pan-JAK inhibitor, 5-10 mg twice daily. cDNA serving as the sequencing template came from extracted, reverse transcribed RNA. Assay used: immunoSEQ multiplex PCR; TCRdb lists only in-frame clones, some missing. The sample lists under 150,000 clones; around 56% were seen once. This material consisted of CD4+ T cells sorted from blood, taken at week 4, from a patient treated with tofacitinib. Receptor source: a human donor with alopecia areata.

The rearrangement joins TRBV18 to TRBJ1-4; no definite D call. The germline CDR1 and CDR2 sequences are KGHSH and LQKENI. There are 15 residues in the CDR3. The V end was cut by 5 bases, the J end by 4 bases, with 14 bases between. CDR3 sequence reads: CASSSNQAINEKLFF. CDR3 nucleotides: TGTGCCAGCTCATCGAATCAGGCCATTAATGAAAAACTGTTTTTT.

The chain carries TRBV2 and TRBJ2-1; TRBD2 might be the D (5 bases). The germline V and J ends were trimmed by 8 bases and 4 bases, with 12 bases remaining between them. Looked up from germline, CDR1 is SNHLY and CDR2 is FYNNEI. The CDR3 loop spans 13 amino acids. Here the CDR3 DNA reads TGTGCCAGCCCAAAGAGGGCGTACAATGAGCAGTTCTTC. Translation gives CASPKRAYNEQFF.

The chain carries TRBV6-1 and TRBJ2-7; tentatively, D is TRBD1 (5 bases). The germline V gene has CDR1 MNHNS and CDR2 SASEGT. The V gene lost 8 bases and the J gene lost 3 bases, with 8 bases spanning the gap. There are 11 residues in the CDR3. CDR3 amino acids: CASETGYEQYF. The DNA for the CDR3 is TGTGCCAGCGAAACAGGCTACGAGCAGTACTTC.

The rearrangement uses TRBV29-1 and TRBJ2-2; the D gene could be TRBD1 or TRBD2 (5 bases each). Per germline, CDR1 SQVTM and CDR2 ANQGSEA. Trimming took 4 bases from V and 6 from J, leaving 18 bases between them. The CDR3 length is 15 residues. For the CDR3, the DNA is TGCAGCGTTGTTGGTTGGGCAGGGACGGCCGGGGAGCTGTTTTTT. Its protein is CSVVGWAGTAGELFF.

This chain connects TRBV5-6 to TRBJ2-1; TRBD2 agrees at 12 bases. Per germline, CDR1 SGHDT and CDR2 YYEEEE. The CDR3 totals 16 residues. The V segment lost 0 bases and the J segment 6 bases; nucleotides outside the gene matches: 4. The CDR3, as DNA: TGTGCCAGCAGCTTGGGACTAGCGGGAGTATCCAATGAGCAGTTCTTC. This sequence encodes CASSLGLAGVSNEQFF.

In its sample, this clone was seen a few times. The chain recombines TRBV20-1 with TRBJ2-7; D unclear. V dropped 3 bases and J dropped 4 bases, with 7 bases sitting between them. The CDR3 runs to 11 residues. Looked up from germline, CDR1 is DFQATT and CDR2 is SNEGSKA (reference sequence). CDR3 protein: CSASRSYEQYF. The CDR3 coding sequence is TGCAGTGCTAGTAGGTCGTACGAGCAGTACTTC.

About this clone: Distinct nucleotide sequences in the sample also encode this CDR3. The rearrangement joins TRBV5-6 to TRBJ2-3; a weak D match, TRBD2 (5 bases). This CDR3 comprises 13 residues. Germline loops: CDR1 SGHDT, CDR2 YYEEEE. V lost 0 bases and J 6 bases, leaving 8 bases between the germline ends. The CDR3 is CASSLAPGDTQYF. In DNA, the CDR3 is TGTGCCAGCAGCTTGGCCCCGGGGGATACGCAGTATTTT.

The chain carries TRBV25-1 and TRBJ1-5; 9 bases agree with TRBD1. Germline V gene lookup returns CDR1 MGHDK and CDR2 SYGVNS. Trimming removed 3 bases from V and 7 bases from J; junction bases left unmatched: 7. This CDR3 has 15 residues. CDR3 residues: CASSEGDRDGQPQHF. The CDR3 DNA sequence: TGTGCCAGCAGTGAGGGGGACAGGGATGGACAGCCCCAGCATTTT.

The rearrangement uses TRBV30 and TRBJ2-3; tentative D call: TRBD1 (6 bases). Germline CDR1 GTSNPN, CDR2 SVGIG (reference sequence). This CDR3 contains 15 residues. V was clipped by 4 bases and J by 2 bases, with 16 bases between them. CDR3 sequence reads: CAWTATRGHTDTQYF. In DNA, the CDR3 is TGTGCCTGGACCGCTACTAGGGGACACACAGATACGCAGTATTTT.

V gene TRBV6-5 combines with J gene TRBJ2-5, with a tentative D call TRBD2 (7 bases). The CDR3 consists of 14 residues. Germline CDR1 reads MNHEY; CDR2 reads SVGAGI. Trimming stripped 0 bases from V and 5 bases from J, with 10 bases between. The CDR3 is CASSYSGGLETQYF. Written as DNA, the CDR3 is TGTGCCAGCAGTTACTCCGGGGGGCTGGAGACCCAGTACTTC.

On this clone itself: One junction end disagrees with the germline gene, perhaps due to a read error. The chain joins TRBV5-1 to TRBJ2-1; possibly TRBD1 or TRBD2 for D (5 bases each). The CDR3 has 16 amino acids. In germline, CDR1 is SGHRS, CDR2 YFSETQ. CDR3 region: CTSTPSGDPLPNEQFF. CDR3 in DNA: TGCACCAGCACCCCATCCGGGGACCCTCTCCCCAATGAGCAGTTCTTC.

This clone was counted between two and nine times. The chain is built from TRBV7-9 and TRBJ2-2; D is unresolved. Trimming removed 4 bases at V and 5 bases at J, with 14 bases between. Germline V CDR1 and CDR2: SEHNR, FQNEAQ (reference sequence). The CDR3 is 15 residues long. The CDR3 loop reads CASSSRAISTGELFF. The CDR3, as DNA: TGTGCCAGCAGCTCTCGGGCTATTTCAACCGGGGAGCTGTTTTTT.

The rearrangement uses TRBV10-2 and TRBJ2-6, with TRBD1 as a possible D gene (6 bases). The CDR3 sequence is 16 residues long. CDR1 and CDR2 from the germline V gene are WSHSY and SAAADI. V was trimmed by 6 bases and J by 2 bases, leaving 14 bases between them. The CDR3 spells CASRSQQGTGANVLTF. The CDR3 region has the DNA TGCGCCAGCAGAAGTCAACAGGGAACTGGGGCCAACGTCCTGACTTTC.

This clone was seen a handful of times. V usage is TRBV30 and J usage is TRBJ2-6; perhaps TRBD2 as D (5 bases). The CDR3 covers 15 residues. Trimming took off 4 bases at V and 7 bases at J, with 17 bases between the two ends. From germline, CDR1 is GTSNPN and CDR2 SVGIG (reference sequence). The CDR3 nucleotides are TGTGCCTGGACGACGAGGGCCTTAAAAGCCAACGTCCTGACTTTC. This sequence encodes CAWTTRALKANVLTF.

The chain joins TRBV6-5 to TRBJ2-5; perhaps TRBD1 as D (8 bases). There are 14 residues in the CDR3. Germline values: CDR1 MNHEY, CDR2 SVGAGI. Trimming took off 6 bases at V and 9 bases at J, with 20 bases between the two ends. Here the CDR3 reads CASSPDRDRGAQYF. CDR3 sequence (DNA): TGTGCCAGCAGCCCGGACAGGGACCGGGGGGCCCAGTACTTC.

The genes are TRBV30 and TRBJ2-3; the D is unclear. CDR1 GTSNPN and CDR2 SVGIG come from the germline V gene (reference sequence). V lost 5 bases to trimming and J lost 6 bases, with 12 bases between them. The CDR3 length is 12 residues. The CDR3 region is CAWSPARDTQYF. The CDR3 DNA reads as TGTGCCTGGTCCCCAGCGCGCGATACGCAGTATTTT.

The chain carries TRBV27 and TRBJ1-5, with TRBD1 matching 8 bases. Germline values: CDR1 MNHEY, CDR2 SMNVEV (reference sequence). With V trimmed by 6 bases and J by 4 bases, 8 bases remained unmatched. There are 15 residues in the CDR3. DNA for the CDR3: TGTGCCAGCAGCCGCAGACAGGGGCTAAATCAGCCCCAGCATTTT. Its translation is CASSRRQGLNQPQHF.

The chain couples TRBV18 to TRBJ1-1; D may be TRBD1 (5 bases). V was trimmed by 1 base and J by 0 bases, leaving 12 bases between them. Germline values: CDR1 KGHSH, CDR2 LQKENI. The CDR3 is 16 residues long. The CDR3 loop is CASSPRVGTVNTEAFF. The CDR3 DNA sequence: TGTGCCAGCTCACCACGAGTGGGGACGGTGAACACTGAAGCTTTCTTT.